This TCR beta chain derives from a study of OX40 agonist ivuxolimab in advanced cancers. Study-wide context: At 0.01 to 10 mg/kg, ivuxolimab was administered intravenously to patients every 2 weeks. Participants could have had prior anti-PD-1, anti-PD-L1 or anti-CTLA-4 therapy, and about 40% had some.

Study results and caveats: Partial responders receiving 0.1-3.0 mg/kg showed among the lowest clonal expansion. The mean number of expanded clones was higher in CD8+ T cells than in CD4+.

Notes on this clone: Its antigen remains unidentified.

Generated by immunoSEQ multiplex PCR, the TCRdb table keeps only in-frame clones and is missing some. Counted here are approximately 90,000 clones, about 90% occurring once; the ten biggest clones make up roughly 8.9%. The CDR3 is made up of 14 amino acids. Germline CDR1 is SGHRS and CDR2 is YFSETQ. V was trimmed by 6 bases and J by 4 bases, leaving 17 bases between them. Here the sequenced sample was CD4+ or CD8+ T cells sorted from blood, taken in a trial of the OX40 agonist ivuxolimab. The sequence was collected from an adult with an advanced solid tumor such as melanoma, head and neck, liver or kidney cancer. V and J are TRBV5-1 and TRBJ2-7; D uncertain. This CDR3 reads CASKGGLGEYEQYF. In DNA, the CDR3 is TGCGCCAGCAAGGGCGGCCTGGGTGAATACGAGCAGTACTTC.